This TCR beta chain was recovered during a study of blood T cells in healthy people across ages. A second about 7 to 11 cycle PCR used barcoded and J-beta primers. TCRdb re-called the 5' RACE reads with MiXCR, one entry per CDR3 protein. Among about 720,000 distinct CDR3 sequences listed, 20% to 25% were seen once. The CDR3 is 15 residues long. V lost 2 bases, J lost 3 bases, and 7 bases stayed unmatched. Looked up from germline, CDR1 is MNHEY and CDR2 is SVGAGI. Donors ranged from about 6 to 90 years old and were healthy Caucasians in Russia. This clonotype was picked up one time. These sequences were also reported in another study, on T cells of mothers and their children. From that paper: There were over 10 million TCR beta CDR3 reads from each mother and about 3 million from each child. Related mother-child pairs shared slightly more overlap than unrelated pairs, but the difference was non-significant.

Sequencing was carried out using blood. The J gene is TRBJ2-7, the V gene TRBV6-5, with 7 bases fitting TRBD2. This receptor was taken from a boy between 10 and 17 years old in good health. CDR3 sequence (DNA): TGTGCCAGCAGTTACGCTAGCGGAGGGGACTACGAGCAGTACTTC. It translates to CASSYASGGDYEQYF.